This T cell receptor (beta chain) was profiled in a study of human T cells and chemical hapten exposure. Study observations and caveats: TCRs whose frequency exceeded 1 in 1000 remained the same following DPC sensitization.

In regard to this clonotype: What it binds is unknown.

Time point given: healthy volunteer bleed at 2 weeks. Total RNA came from unfractionated whole blood. How the authors handled the data: The number of TCRs in each sample had a median of about 95,000 and spanned about 23,224 to 690,600. TCRdb passed the RACE reads through MiXCR, listing each CDR3 protein once. For this entry, the V and J calls and clone size follow TCRdb and not the study's own pipeline. The table lists about 93,000 distinct CDR3 sequences, about 8.6% of them singletons. The clonotype was recovered from a female donor in good health. Some clones in this sample may be carry-over from other donors' samples. The sequenced sample consisted of whole blood.

The CDR3 protein is CASTSGLPSYNEQFF. In nucleotides, the CDR3 is TGTGCCAGTACCTCGGGACTACCTTCCTACAATGAGCAGTTCTTC. The J gene is TRBJ2-1, the V gene TRBV6-2 or TRBV6-3, with 7 positions matching TRBD2. Germline assignment: CDR1 MNHEY and CDR2 SVGEGT. The ends lost 9 bases at V and 1 base at J; junction bases unmatched: 9. CDR3 size: 15 residues.